What follows are 16 T cell receptor beta chains derived from one specimen sequenced in a study of cytomegalovirus exposure and HLA in healthy donors. It was with 60 Vbeta and 13 Jbeta primers that the PCR ran. The table came from immunoSEQ multiplex PCR; TCRdb's copy has only in-frame clones and leaves some out. This table holds 150,000 to 200,000 clones, more than 65% found once. The sample comprised PBMCs. The receptors were gathered from a man aged 18 to 30 in good health and CMV-seropositive.

The chain is built from TRBV7-9 and TRBJ2-1; 8 positions agree with TRBD1. Germline V gene lookup returns CDR1 SEHNR and CDR2 FQNEAQ (reference sequence). The V segment lost 7 bases and the J segment 5 bases; nucleotides outside the gene matches: 10. This CDR3 is 15 amino acids long. CDR3 in amino acids: CASTHRGLGNNEQFF. Written as DNA, the CDR3 is TGTGCCAGCACCCACAGGGGGTTAGGGAACAATGAGCAGTTCTTC. The variable domain in full, with the rest retrieved from reference TRBV7-9 and TRBJ2-1, is DTGVSQNPRHKITKRGQNVTFRCDPISEHNRLYWYRQTLGQGPEFLTYFQNEAQLEKSRLLSDRFSAERPKGSFSTLEIQRTEQGDSAMYLCASTHRGLGNNEQFFGPGTRLTVL.

The chain's CDR3 is CASSSTGTGANVLTF. DNA for the CDR3: TGTGCCAGCAGCTCCACAGGGACTGGGGCCAACGTCCTGACTTTC. V usage is TRBV11-3 and J usage is TRBJ2-6, with D tentatively TRBD1 (6 bases). Trimming removed 4 bases from V and 2 bases from J, with 9 bases in between. This CDR3 comprises 15 residues. Germline CDR1 and CDR2: SGHNT and YENEEA.

V and J are TRBV11-3 and TRBJ2-7; 8 nucleotides agree with TRBD1. The V gene's germline CDR1 is SGHNT and CDR2 YENEEA. The V gene end was trimmed by 5 bases and the J gene end by 0 bases; junction bases not matched to a gene: 6. The CDR3 contains 15 residues. Here the CDR3 DNA reads TGTGCCAGCAGCGGGGGACAGGAGTCCTCCTACGAGCAGTACTTC. This translates into CASSGGQESSYEQYF.

The chain recombines TRBV28 with TRBJ2-7, with 12 bases lining up with TRBD1. V lost 7 bases, J lost 5 bases, and 6 bases stayed unmatched. This CDR3 is 14 amino acids long. Germline CDR1 reads MDHEN; CDR2 reads SYDVKM. The DNA of the CDR3 is TGTGCCAGCATCACCGGGACAGGGGGCAACGAGCAGTACTTC. Encoded protein: CASITGTGGNEQYF.

J is TRBJ2-5 and V is TRBV7-8; D not certain. Germline CDR1 is SGHVS and CDR2 is FQNEAQ. CDR3 size: 15 residues. Trimming shortened V by 1 base and J by 2 bases, and 11 bases separated the two germline ends. Here the CDR3 DNA reads TGTGCCAGCAGCTTAGGGGCCTTAAGACAAGAGACCCAGTACTTC. Translated, it gives CASSLGALRQETQYF.

The genes are TRBV19 and TRBJ1-4; no clear D. Trimming stripped 4 bases from V and 0 bases from J, with 6 bases between. This CDR3 has 14 residues. Germline V gene data show CDR1 as LNHDA and CDR2 as SQIVND (reference sequence). CDR3 bases: TGTGCCAGTAGTAGGCTTGCAACTAATGAAAAACTGTTTTTT. Protein sequence: CASSRLATNEKLFF.

The chain combines TRBV5-4 with TRBJ2-7, with 8 bases fitting TRBD2. J lost 2 bases, V lost 4 bases, and 8 bases had no gene match. CDR3 length: 15 amino acids. The germline CDR1 and CDR2 sequences are SGHNT and YYREEE (reference sequence). CDR3 nucleotide sequence: TGTGCCAGCAGCCCGGGGGGGGGCCGGCCCTACGAGCAGTACTTC. The encoded protein is CASSPGGGRPYEQYF.

This clone turned up a few times. The genes are TRBV6-5 and TRBJ2-7; TRBD1 matches at 9 bases. With 6 bases clipped from V and 4 bases from J, the junction kept 10 bases outside the gene matches. Germline V gene sequence: CDR1 MNHEY, CDR2 SVGAGI. CDR3 length: 15 residues. The CDR3 protein is CASSRSRDRGYEQYF. The CDR3 DNA sequence: TGTGCCAGCAGCCGAAGCAGAGACAGGGGGTACGAGCAGTACTTC.

The J gene is TRBJ2-1, the V gene TRBV13, with D perhaps TRBD1 (5 bases). The CDR3 loop spans 14 amino acids. V was shortened by 3 bases and J by 3 bases, with 9 bases between the two germline ends. Germline V CDR1 and CDR2: PRHDT, FYEKMQ (reference sequence). The CDR3 reads CASSFVGHYNEQFF. In nucleotides, the CDR3 is TGTGCCAGCAGCTTTGTGGGGCACTACAATGAGCAGTTCTTC.

The chain is built from TRBV29-1 and TRBJ1-2; 9 bases align to TRBD1. CDR3 length: 18 residues. Germline values: CDR1 SQVTM, CDR2 ANQGSEA. With V trimmed by 5 bases and J by 3 bases, 19 bases remained unmatched. The CDR3 DNA sequence: TGCAGCGTTTTCGACCCGGGACAGGGTATTTCTTGGGACTATGGCTACACCTTC. Amino acids: CSVFDPGQGISWDYGYTF.

This rearrangement joins TRBV27 to TRBJ2-2, with D hard to call. Between the trimmed V and J ends, which lost 4 bases and 7 bases, there was a span of 4 bases. This CDR3 has 11 residues. Germline V CDR1 and CDR2: MNHEY, SMNVEV (reference sequence). In DNA form, the CDR3 reads TGTGCCAGCAGTTCGGTCGGGGAGCTGTTTTTT. The encoded protein is CASSSVGELFF.

This rearrangement joins TRBV10-3 to TRBJ2-1, with 7 bases matching TRBD2. This CDR3 is 14 amino acids long. Losses at the gene ends were 2 bases for V and 12 bases for J; bases not matched to a gene: 10. Germline V gives CDR1 ENHRY, CDR2 SYGVKD. The CDR3 loop is CAISEPSRLAAQFF. CDR3 in DNA: TGTGCCATCAGTGAGCCCAGCAGACTAGCCGCGCAGTTCTTC.

This clone was recorded a few times. The chain joins TRBV19 to TRBJ2-7; 7 bases match TRBD2. The germline V gene encodes CDR1 LNHDA and CDR2 SQIVND (reference sequence). The CDR3 runs 15 residues. After removal of 0 bases from V and 6 bases from J, the junction contained 8 bases not matched to a gene. CDR3 sequence: CASSIEWTRVSEQYF. The CDR3 DNA reads TGTGCCAGTAGTATAGAATGGACTAGAGTCTCCGAGCAGTACTTC.

This chain connects TRBV5-1 to TRBJ2-1; 7 bases match TRBD2. Germline V CDR1 and CDR2: SGHRS, YFSETQ. With 0 bases clipped from V and 2 bases from J, the junction kept 8 bases outside the gene matches. This CDR3 comprises 17 residues. The CDR3 loop reads CASSLALSGGAYNEQFF. In DNA form, the CDR3 reads TGCGCCAGCAGCTTGGCCCTCAGTGGGGGGGCCTACAATGAGCAGTTCTTC.

V is TRBV5-1 and J is TRBJ1-4; D perhaps matches TRBD1 (6 bases). Trimming shortened V by 4 bases and J by 7 bases, and 20 bases separated the two germline ends. Germline V gene sequence: CDR1 SGHRS, CDR2 YFSETQ. The CDR3 extends over 16 amino acids. The CDR3 nucleotides are TGCGCCAGCAGCCCCGGGACGAGGGGAGGGGGTGAAAAACTGTTTTTT. Its translation: CASSPGTRGGGEKLFF. The full variable domain, in which reference TRBV5-1 and TRBJ1-4 provide the parts outside the CDR3, is KAGVTQTPRYLIKTRGQQVTLSCSPISGHRSVSWYQQTPGQGLQFLFEYFSETQRNKGNFPGRFSGRQFSNSRSEMNVSTLELGDSALYLCASSPGTRGGGEKLFFGSGTQLSVL.

This rearrangement joins TRBV27 to TRBJ2-1, with 8 positions matching TRBD2. V was clipped by 6 bases and J by 7 bases; unmatched bases: 11. This CDR3 has 15 amino acids. Germline assignment: CDR1 MNHEY and CDR2 SMNVEV (reference sequence). The chain's CDR3 is CASRPGGSGANEQFF. CDR3 coding DNA: TGTGCCAGCAGACCTGGGGGTAGCGGGGCAAATGAGCAGTTCTTC.